Listed below are T cell receptor beta chains from one sample, sequenced in a study of vaccination and CD4 T cells after COVID-19. MiXCR was run by TCRdb on the PCR reads, yielding one entry per CDR3 protein. The data hold some 22,000 distinct CDR3 sequences, with roughly 53% observed a single time. The antigens for these receptors are not known. The sequencing input was CD4+ T cells from blood, cultured in vitro. These receptors originate from a human donor who had recovered from COVID-19. Both conserved end residues are part of each CDR3. The D gene is left open where the match is weak. For some rows the clone size is stated as once, few or many, or as a class when expanded; others skip it.

D	V	size	J	DNA	CDR3
-	TRBV20-1	-	TRBJ1-6	TGCAGTGCTAGGGCTCCGGGGCAGGGAAATTCACCCCTCCACTTT	CSARAPGQGNSPLHF
-	TRBV6-1	-	TRBJ1-5	TGTGCCAGCAGTCCTAGTGTTGGTCAGCCCCAGCATTTT	CASSPSVGQPQHF
-	TRBV5-4	-	TRBJ1-5	TGTGCCAGCAGCACGCCGACAGTCTTCTATGCTAGCAATCAGCCCCAGCATTTT	CASSTPTVFYASNQPQHF
TRBD1	TRBV2	few	TRBJ1-2	TGTGCCAGCAGAACCTTCCCCCGGGACAGAGCTAACTATGGCTACACCTTC	CASRTFPRDRANYGYTF
TRBD1	TRBV25-1	-	TRBJ1-2	TGTGCCAGCAGTGAATCGGGACAGGGAGGCTATGGCTACACCTTC	CASSESGQGGYGYTF
-	TRBV6-1	-	TRBJ1-1	TGTGCCAGCAGCCAGTCTTCCAGGCCGAACACTGAAGCTTTCTTT	CASSQSSRPNTEAFF
-	TRBV6-1	-	TRBJ1-5	TGTGCCAGCAGTGAAGCGGGGTGGCTTAGCAATCAGCCCCAGCATTTT	CASSEAGWLSNQPQHF
-	TRBV12-3/TRBV12-4	few	TRBJ2-3	TGTGCCAGCAGTTTGGCAGATACGCAGTATTTT	CASSLADTQYF
TRBD1	TRBV5-6	-	TRBJ2-6	TGTGCCAGCAGCTTGGGACAGGGAAAAGCCTCTGGGGCCAACGTCCTGACTTTC	CASSLGQGKASGANVLTF
-	TRBV4-3	-	TRBJ1-5	TGCGCCAGCAGCCAAGATCTGCCAGGCAGCGGTAGCAATCAGCCCCAGCATTTT	CASSQDLPGSGSNQPQHF
-	TRBV20-1	-	TRBJ2-3	TGCAGTGCTAGAGTGTTGTCCGGGGATACGCAGTATTTT	CSARVLSGDTQYF
-	TRBV12-3/TRBV12-4	-	TRBJ1-1	TGTGCCAGCAGGAAGTATGGAACTGAAGCTTTCTTT	CASRKYGTEAFF
-	TRBV28	-	TRBJ2-2	TGTGCCAGCAGGACCGGGACGCTAGCCACCGGGGAGCTGTTTTTT	CASRTGTLATGELFF
-	TRBV29-1	-	TRBJ1-2	TGCAGCGCCCGGGGAGGGAATGGCTACACCTTC	CSARGGNGYTF
-	TRBV19	-	TRBJ2-3	TGTGCCAGTAGTCCCCGGGGAGGATCTTTTGGCGCAGATACGCAGTATTTT	CASSPRGGSFGADTQYF
-	TRBV6-2/TRBV6-3	once	TRBJ2-3	TGTGCCAGCAGTTACTCCCGTATTAGCGAGGTCACAGATACGCAGTATTTT	CASSYSRISEVTDTQYF
-	TRBV6-1	few	TRBJ1-5	TGTGCCAGCAGTGAAGAAAGATTCTTGGGCGGACGGGGCAATCAGCCCCAGCATTTT	CASSEERFLGGRGNQPQHF
TRBD1	TRBV5-1	-	TRBJ1-5	TGCGCCAGCAGAGCCGGGACAGGGAATGCGGAACAGCCCCAGCATTTT	CASRAGTGNAEQPQHF
-	TRBV6-4	-	TRBJ2-7	TGTGCCAGCAAATTACCAGTCCATGGGATTAGGGACTACGAGCAGTACTTC	CASKLPVHGIRDYEQYF
-	TRBV12-3/TRBV12-4	-	TRBJ1-1	TGTGCCAGCAGCCCTGGACGGGGAAACACTGAAGCTTTCTTT	CASSPGRGNTEAFF
-	TRBV27	-	TRBJ2-7	TGTGCCAGCAGTTTGGCCGACGCCCCCTACGAGCAGTACTTC	CASSLADAPYEQYF
-	TRBV6-1	once	TRBJ1-3	TGTGCCAGCGGGGCCGGGACCACCATATATTTT	CASGAGTTIYF
-	TRBV20-1	-	TRBJ2-1	TGCAGTGCTAGAGATCCCGTCATGCTATCCTACAATGAGCAGTTCTTC	CSARDPVMLSYNEQFF
-	TRBV14	once	TRBJ1-3	TGTGCCAGCAGCCAAATTGGGACGGCTGGAAACACCATATATTTT	CASSQIGTAGNTIYF
-	TRBV10-3	-	TRBJ1-2	TGTGCCATCAAGAGGGTGACTGATGGCTACACCTTC	CAIKRVTDGYTF
-	TRBV25-1	few	TRBJ1-2	TGTGCCAGCAGCGTCGGGGTAGGTGGCTACACCTTC	CASSVGVGGYTF
-	TRBV5-4	-	TRBJ1-2	TGTGCCAGCGGCACGGGGTACTATGGCTACACCTTC	CASGTGYYGYTF
-	TRBV5-1	-	TRBJ2-7	TGCGCCAGCAGCGGAAGCTCCGACCCAGAGCAGTACTTC	CASSGSSDPEQYF
-	TRBV24-1	few	TRBJ1-1	TGTGCCACCAGGGACAGAAAGAACACTGAAGCTTTCTTT	CATRDRKNTEAFF
TRBD2	TRBV7-2	few	TRBJ2-7	TGTGCCAGCAGCTTTCGGTCTAGCGGGCGATACGAGCAGTACTTC	CASSFRSSGRYEQYF
TRBD2	TRBV19	-	TRBJ2-5	TGTGCCAGTAGTAATCTCCGGGGGGGATTCCAAGAGACCCAGTACTTC	CASSNLRGGFQETQYF
TRBD2	TRBV6-5	few	TRBJ2-7	TGTGCCAGCAGTTACCCTTTTAGCGGGAGGACTTACGAGCAGTACTTC	CASSYPFSGRTYEQYF
TRBD1	TRBV25-1	few	TRBJ1-1	TGTGCCAGCAGTGAACCCGGACAGGACCTGCGGTTCTTT	CASSEPGQDLRFF